A single sample gave rise to the 10 T cell receptor beta chains below, sequenced in a study of T cell responses to AZD1222 COVID-19 vaccine. Produced via immunoSEQ multiplex PCR; TCRdb's table is partial and in-frame only. In the table there are 110,000 or so clones, about 89% of which are singletons. The sequencing here drew on peripheral blood, taken on day 0 of AZD1222 vaccination. Source of these receptors: an adult in good health.

The chain joins TRBV6-6 to TRBJ2-2; 9 bases are a match to TRBD1. Germline values: CDR1 MNHNY, CDR2 SVGAGI (reference sequence). Losses at the gene ends were 6 bases for V and 6 bases for J; bases not matched to a gene: 11. CDR3 size: 16 residues. CDR3 region: CASSRSPGTGPGELFF. Here the CDR3 DNA reads TGTGCCAGCAGCCGATCCCCCGGGACAGGGCCCGGGGAGCTGTTTTTT.

J is TRBJ1-6 and V is TRBV3-1 (or the pseudogene TRBV3-2), with a weak D call TRBD1 (5 bases). The germline V gene encodes CDR1 LGHDT and CDR2 YNNKEL (reference sequence). CDR3 length: 13 residues. Trimming cost V 2 bases and J 8 bases, with 7 bases left between them. DNA of the CDR3: TGTGCCAGCAGCCAACTCAGGGATTCACCCCTCCACTTT. Translation: CASSQLRDSPLHF.

The CDR3 nucleotides read TGTGCCTGGAGAGTGCTTGCTGAAGCTTTCTTT. It encodes CAWRVLAEAFF. This chain uses TRBV30 with TRBJ1-1; D uncertain. The CDR3 has 11 residues. Germline values: CDR1 GTSNPN, CDR2 SVGIG (reference sequence). With 3 bases removed from V and 6 bases from J, the gap between germline ends came to 8 bases.

The chain carries TRBV6-1 and TRBJ2-2; D possibly corresponds to TRBD1 (5 bases). The ends were cut back, 0 bases at V and 4 bases at J, with 12 bases in the middle. Per germline, CDR1 MNHNS and CDR2 SASEGT. CDR3 length: 16 amino acids. In nucleotides, the CDR3 is TGTGCCAGCAGTGAAGCTTGGGGCCCCGCCACCGGGGAGCTGTTTTTT. It yields the protein CASSEAWGPATGELFF.

CDR3 residues: CASSDTEALQETQYF. The DNA for the CDR3 is TGTGCCAGCAGTGATACAGAGGCCCTCCAAGAGACCCAGTACTTC. V usage is TRBV25-1 and J usage is TRBJ2-5; D gene unclear. Trimming stripped 3 bases from V and 1 base from J, with 12 bases between. The CDR3 spans 15 residues. CDR1 is MGHDK and CDR2 is SYGVNS in the germline V gene.

V usage is TRBV5-1 and J usage is TRBJ2-5, with 12 bases that match TRBD2. V lost 0 bases and J lost 4; bases outside the gene matches: 13. Germline CDR1 and CDR2: SGHRS and YFSETQ. CDR3 length: 19 amino acids. The CDR3 coding sequence is TGCGCCAGCAGCTTGGGTCTAGCGGGAGGGCCGGCTCAAAGAGAGACCCAGTACTTC. The encoded protein is CASSLGLAGGPAQRETQYF.

This clone was recorded only once. The chain has TRBV6-6 and TRBJ2-4; 7 positions agree with TRBD1. Germline values: CDR1 MNHNY, CDR2 SVGAGI (reference sequence). V lost 8 bases to trimming and J lost 8 bases; unmatched junction nucleotides: 12. This CDR3 spans 14 amino acids. The CDR3 DNA sequence: TGTGCCAGCTGTGGGACAGCTATAGAAGACATTCAGTACTTC. Translated, it gives CASCGTAIEDIQYF.

For the CDR3, the DNA is TGTGCCAGCAGCCAATGGGCAGGGACTAATGAAAAACTGTTTTTT. Amino acid sequence: CASSQWAGTNEKLFF. The rearrangement joins TRBV4-2 to TRBJ1-4, with TRBD1 as a possible D gene (5 bases). Trimming left V 2 bases short and J 2 bases short, with 9 bases between. This CDR3 has 15 amino acids. CDR1 is LGHNA, CDR2 YNFKEQ, per germline.

V gene TRBV3-1 (or the pseudogene TRBV3-2) combines with J gene TRBJ1-4; 7 bases fit TRBD1. This CDR3 is 16 amino acids long. Germline V gene lookup returns CDR1 LGHDT and CDR2 YNNKEL (reference sequence). After removal of 4 bases from V and 6 bases from J, the junction contained 11 bases not matched to a gene. This CDR3 is CASSRWEGAPDEKLFF. The CDR3 region has the DNA TGTGCCAGCAGCCGATGGGAGGGGGCTCCCGATGAAAAACTGTTTTTT.

The rearrangement uses TRBV3-1 (or the pseudogene TRBV3-2) and TRBJ1-3; 8 nucleotides agree with TRBD1. Trimming removed 4 bases from V and 5 bases from J; junction bases left unmatched: 16. The CDR3 contains 18 residues. CDR1 LGHDT and CDR2 YNNKEL come from the germline V gene (reference sequence). The CDR3 DNA reads as TGTGCCAGCAGCCGGCGACAGGGGCTAACTATGACCCGAAACACCATATATTTT. This gives the protein CASSRRQGLTMTRNTIYF.